The 21 T cell receptor beta chains reported below all come from one sample, sequenced in a study of T cell responses to AZD1222 COVID-19 vaccine. Profiled with immunoSEQ multiplex PCR; TCRdb holds only in-frame clones, not every one. This sample has about 83,000 clones, with 80% to 90% found just once. The sequencing here drew on peripheral blood, taken on day 0 of AZD1222 vaccination. The origin of the receptors is an adult in good health.

The rearrangement uses TRBV7-2 and TRBJ2-7; D not certain. Looked up from germline, CDR1 is SGHTA and CDR2 is FQGNSA. Trimming cost V 1 base and J 3 bases, with 13 bases left between them. The CDR3 is 15 amino acids. CDR3 loop: CASSLGVYTVYEQYF. The CDR3 nucleotides are TGTGCCAGCAGCTTAGGTGTCTATACGGTCTACGAGCAGTACTTC.

The rearrangement joins TRBV5-1 to TRBJ1-2; TRBD1 matches at 8 bases. Looked up from germline, CDR1 is SGHRS and CDR2 is YFSETQ. The CDR3 totals 14 residues. The V segment lost 0 bases and the J segment 2 bases; nucleotides outside the gene matches: 0. CDR3 residues: CASSLGDRNYGYTF. For the CDR3, the DNA is TGCGCCAGCAGCTTGGGGGACAGGAACTATGGCTACACCTTC.

The J gene is TRBJ1-5, the V gene TRBV7-9; TRBD1 matches 8 bases. Germline CDR1 and CDR2: SEHNR and FQNEAQ (reference sequence). This CDR3 is 14 amino acids long. The V segment lost 5 bases and the J segment 4 bases; nucleotides outside the gene matches: 4. The chain's CDR3 is CASSLDRENQPQHF. The DNA of the CDR3 is TGTGCCAGCAGCCTGGACAGGGAGAATCAGCCCCAGCATTTT.

The J gene is TRBJ1-4, the V gene TRBV9; 8 nucleotides agree with TRBD1. V shed 3 bases, J shed 3 bases, and the junction held 4 bases outside the gene matches. The CDR3 runs 15 residues. Germline assignment: CDR1 SGDLS and CDR2 YYNGEE. Written as DNA, the CDR3 is TGTGCCAGCAGCGGCCGGACAGGGCCTAATGAAAAACTGTTTTTT. Residues: CASSGRTGPNEKLFF.

The chain combines TRBV28 with TRBJ2-7; D is uncertain. This CDR3 spans 14 amino acids. Deletions cut 2 bases from V and 0 bases from J, with 8 bases between. Germline V gives CDR1 MDHEN, CDR2 SYDVKM. CDR3 protein: CASSLRDPSYEQYF. Here the CDR3 DNA reads TGTGCCAGCAGTTTACGTGACCCCTCCTACGAGCAGTACTTC.

The chain employs TRBV9 and TRBJ1-5; D call uncertain. The CDR3 contains 14 residues. Germline CDR1 SGDLS, CDR2 YYNGEE. Trimming stripped 1 base from V and 6 bases from J, with 11 bases between. In DNA form, the CDR3 reads TGTGCCAGCAGCGTACTTATGGACGGTCAGCCCCAGCATTTT. Its translation is CASSVLMDGQPQHF.

The chain couples TRBV7-9 to TRBJ2-3; D is tentatively TRBD1 or TRBD2 (5 bases each). V gave up 1 base and J gave up 3 bases, with 14 bases separating them. Germline lookup yields CDR1 SEHNR and CDR2 FQNEAQ (reference sequence). The CDR3 runs to 16 residues. CDR3 DNA: TGTGCCAGCAGCTTAGTGGGGGTTCCTACGACAGATACGCAGTATTTT. It specifies CASSLVGVPTTDTQYF.

The chain employs TRBV11-3 and TRBJ1-5, with 7 positions matching TRBD1. This CDR3 contains 13 residues. V shed 7 bases and J 5 bases; nucleotides not matched to a gene: 5. In germline, CDR1 is SGHNT, CDR2 YENEEA. The DNA for the CDR3 is TGTGCCAGCATGGGACAGAGTTATCAGCCCCAGCATTTT. This gives the protein CASMGQSYQPQHF. Complete variable domain (other parts from reference TRBV11-3 and TRBJ1-5): EAGVVQSPRYKIIEKKQPVAFWCNPISGHNTLYWYLQNLGQGPELLIRYENEEAVDDSQLPKDRFSAERLKGVDSTLKIQPAELGDSAVYLCASMGQSYQPQHFGDGTRLSIL.

The chain has TRBV28 and TRBJ2-5; 9 bases map to TRBD1. Germline V gene lookup returns CDR1 MDHEN and CDR2 SYDVKM. V lost 5 bases and J lost 1; bases outside the gene matches: 5. The CDR3 is made up of 15 amino acids. CDR3 region: CASSQTGGFQETQYF. CDR3 coding DNA: TGTGCCAGCAGTCAGACAGGGGGGTTCCAAGAGACCCAGTACTTC.

A few counts support this clone. The chain has TRBV28 and TRBJ1-1; 7 nucleotides agree with TRBD1. With V trimmed by 8 bases and J by 0 bases, 3 bases remained unmatched. This CDR3 contains 13 residues. Germline V lookup: CDR1 MDHEN, CDR2 SYDVKM. CDR3 protein: CASEDRMNTEAFF. The CDR3 nucleotides read TGTGCCAGCGAGGACAGGATGAACACTGAAGCTTTCTTT.

In this sample, this clone turned up once. The chain couples TRBV3-1 (or the pseudogene TRBV3-2) to TRBJ2-1; unclear D gene. Germline V gene sequence: CDR1 LGHDT, CDR2 YNNKEL (reference sequence). Trimming took 0 bases from V and 6 from J, leaving 9 bases between them. The CDR3 length is 14 residues. CDR3 sequence: CASSQEGRGNEQFF. CDR3 DNA: TGTGCCAGCAGCCAAGAAGGACGCGGCAATGAGCAGTTCTTC.

This clone was counted only a few times. The CDR3 protein is CSVGQGIGTEAFF. The CDR3 DNA sequence: TGCAGCGTTGGTCAAGGAATCGGGACTGAAGCTTTCTTT. The chain has TRBV29-1 and TRBJ1-1, with D hard to call. V was trimmed by 4 bases and J by 5 bases, leaving 14 bases between them. The CDR3 consists of 13 residues. Germline V gene lookup returns CDR1 SQVTM and CDR2 ANQGSEA.

The chain links TRBV3-1 (or the pseudogene TRBV3-2) to TRBJ2-1, with D perhaps TRBD2 (5 bases). Germline V gene data show CDR1 as LGHDT and CDR2 as YNNKEL (reference sequence). V was clipped by 0 bases and J by 5 bases, with 14 bases between them. The CDR3 covers 16 residues. CDR3 bases: TGTGCCAGCAGCCAAGAATGGTGGGAGAGTGACAATGAGCAGTTCTTC. Its translation: CASSQEWWESDNEQFF.

This clone has just one count. CDR3 amino acids: CATSRRTSGSVTDTQYF. The CDR3 DNA follows: TGTGCCACCAGCAGGCGGACTAGCGGGAGTGTGACAGATACGCAGTATTTT. The chain employs TRBV15 and TRBJ2-3; TRBD2 agrees at 13 bases. The germline V gene has CDR1 LNHNV and CDR2 YYDKDF (reference sequence). This CDR3 is 17 amino acids long. V trimming: 3 bases; J trimming: 3 bases; junction bases outside the gene matches: 6.

The chain links TRBV9 to TRBJ2-7; TRBD2 matches at 13 bases. The CDR3 runs to 15 residues. Per the germline V gene, CDR1 is SGDLS and CDR2 is YYNGEE. J gave up 5 bases and V 3 bases, and 5 bases lay outside the gene matches. As DNA, the CDR3 is TGTGCCAGCAGCGCCCGGACTAGCGGGAGCCACGAGCAGTACTTC. Amino acids: CASSARTSGSHEQYF.

The chain recombines TRBV11-3 with TRBJ2-2, with D unclear. There are 12 residues in the CDR3. Trimming removed 2 bases at V and 7 bases at J, with 5 bases between. Looked up from germline, CDR1 is SGHNT and CDR2 is YENEEA. The CDR3 DNA is TGTGCCAGCAGCTTATCGGACGGGGAGCTGTTTTTT. Its translation: CASSLSDGELFF.

Only one count was recorded for this clone. The V call is TRBV9, the J call TRBJ2-7; D is possibly TRBD2 (6 bases). This CDR3 has 15 amino acids. Trimming left V 4 bases short and J 0 bases short, with 14 bases between. In germline, CDR1 is SGDLS, CDR2 YYNGEE. DNA of the CDR3: TGTGCCAGCAGCCGACTGGAGGGAGTCTCCTACGAGCAGTACTTC. Translation gives CASSRLEGVSYEQYF.

The rearrangement uses TRBV28 and TRBJ2-2; 9 nucleotides agree with TRBD2. After removal of 2 bases from V and 5 bases from J, the junction contained 6 bases not matched to a gene. CDR1 is MDHEN and CDR2 is SYDVKM in the germline V gene. This CDR3 is built from 16 residues. This chain's CDR3 is CASSLAGGLSTGELFF. The CDR3 DNA sequence: TGTGCCAGCAGTTTAGCGGGAGGGTTGAGTACCGGGGAGCTGTTTTTT.

This sequence joins TRBV9 and TRBJ2-1; TRBD1 matches at 12 bases. The ends lost 3 bases at V and 5 bases at J; junction bases unmatched: 15. The CDR3 runs 19 residues. Germline assignment: CDR1 SGDLS and CDR2 YYNGEE. The DNA for the CDR3 is TGTGCCAGCAGCGCCGGGGACAGGGGGCCCCCCTCGTCCGACAATGAGCAGTTCTTC. It yields the protein CASSAGDRGPPSSDNEQFF.

The CDR3 loop is CASSSLGGGNQPQHF. The CDR3 DNA reads as TGTGCCAGCTCGTCCTTGGGTGGTGGCAATCAGCCCCAGCATTTT. The V call is TRBV28, the J call TRBJ1-5; no firm D call. CDR1 and CDR2 (germline): MDHEN, SYDVKM. V lost 8 bases and J 2 bases, leaving 16 bases between the germline ends. There are 15 residues in the CDR3.

This clone was found once. CDR3 in amino acids: CASSNSGLAGPSNEQFF. In nucleotides, the CDR3 is TGTGCCAGTAGTAATTCGGGACTAGCGGGCCCTTCGAATGAGCAGTTCTTC. The chain has TRBV19 and TRBJ2-1; 12 bases are a match to TRBD2. The length of the CDR3 is 17 residues. Per germline, CDR1 LNHDA and CDR2 SQIVND (reference sequence). V was pared by 4 bases and J by 7 bases, with 11 bases of the junction left unmatched.